Presented here are 9 T cell receptor beta chains from one specimen sequenced in a study of cytomegalovirus exposure and HLA in healthy donors. Amplification used 60 Vbeta primers and 13 Jbeta primers. The protocol was immunoSEQ multiplex PCR, while the TCRdb copy is restricted to in-frame clones and leaves out a portion. This sample has about 100,000 clones, with about 75% found just once. Sequencing input: PBMCs. Source of these receptors: a woman under 30 in good health and CMV-seropositive.

The rearrangement uses TRBV15 and TRBJ2-7; D possibly corresponds to TRBD2 (6 bases). The CDR3 spans 16 residues. Trimming stripped 0 bases from V and 2 bases from J, with 14 bases between. CDR1 is LNHNV and CDR2 is YYDKDF in the germline V gene (reference sequence). CDR3 sequence: CATSRDWVGGTYEQYF. CDR3 coding DNA: TGTGCCACCAGCAGAGATTGGGTCGGCGGGACCTACGAGCAGTACTTC.

This chain uses TRBV9 with TRBJ2-4; weak D call: TRBD2 (5 bases). The germline CDR1 and CDR2 sequences are SGDLS and YYNGEE. V lost 0 bases and J lost 11, with 15 bases in between. The CDR3 totals 14 residues. DNA of the CDR3: TGTGCCAGCAGCGTAGGACAACTAGAGGCGGTTCAGTACTTC. This encodes CASSVGQLEAVQYF. Looking up the rest from reference TRBV9 and TRBJ2-4 gives the full variable domain: DSGVTQTPKHLITATGQRVTLRCSPRSGDLSVYWYQQSLDQGLQFLIQYYNGEERAKGNILERFSAQQFPDLHSELNLSSLELGDSALYFCASSVGQLEAVQYFGAGTRLSVL.

The V call is TRBV6-4, the J call TRBJ2-1; TRBD2 matches 7 bases. V dropped 4 bases and J dropped 3; count of bases not matched to a gene: 9. The germline V gene encodes CDR1 MRHNA and CDR2 SNTAGT. The CDR3 consists of 16 residues. For the CDR3, the DNA is TGTGCCAGCAGTGCCCTACTAGCGACCGACTACAATGAGCAGTTCTTC. This gives the protein CASSALLATDYNEQFF.

As regards this clone: Additional DNA sequences in this sample encode the identical CDR3. V gene TRBV6-5 combines with J gene TRBJ2-7; 8 bases are shared with TRBD1. Germline V gives CDR1 MNHEY, CDR2 SVGAGI. The CDR3 has 13 residues. V shed 6 bases and J 5 bases; nucleotides not matched to a gene: 6. CDR3 amino acids: CASRRDRGHEQYF. CDR3 sequence (DNA): TGTGCCAGCAGGAGAGACAGGGGCCACGAGCAGTACTTC.

The chain has TRBV28 and TRBJ2-7, with 7 nucleotides matching TRBD1. CDR3 length: 14 residues. CDR1 is MDHEN and CDR2 is SYDVKM in the germline V gene. The trim removed 2 bases at V and 3 bases at J, leaving 4 bases unmatched. In DNA form, the CDR3 reads TGTGCCAGCAGTTTACCAGGGACAGTCTACGAGCAGTACTTC. Amino acid sequence: CASSLPGTVYEQYF.

CDR3 residues: CAWMGTGAQRGGNTIYF. The CDR3 DNA follows: TGTGCCTGGATGGGGACAGGGGCCCAGCGGGGTGGAAACACCATATATTTT. This sequence joins TRBV30 and TRBJ1-3, with 10 positions matching TRBD1. V lost 4 bases to trimming and J lost 3 bases; unmatched junction nucleotides: 12. The length of the CDR3 is 17 residues. Germline V gene lookup returns CDR1 GTSNPN and CDR2 SVGIG (reference sequence).

The V gene is TRBV28, the J gene TRBJ1-1; weak D call: TRBD1 (5 bases). The V end was cut by 1 base, the J end by 4 bases, with 25 bases between. The CDR3 length is 19 residues. Germline CDR1 reads MDHEN; CDR2 reads SYDVKM. CDR3 DNA: TGTGCCAGCAGTTTATTGGTCGTGGGGGGGAGGGTTGTAGTCACTGAAGCTTTCTTT. It encodes CASSLLVVGGRVVVTEAFF. The whole variable domain, filled in from reference TRBV28 and TRBJ1-1, reads DVKVTQSSRYLVKRTGEKVFLECVQDMDHENMFWYRQDPGLGLRLIYFSYDVKMKEKGDIPEGYSVSREKKERFSLILESASTNQTSMYLCASSLLVVGGRVVVTEAFFGQGTRLTVV.

This chain links TRBV7-9 with TRBJ2-3, with TRBD2 matching 7 bases. The J segment lost 4 bases and the V segment lost 5 bases, leaving 6 bases of the junction unmatched. The CDR3 contains 14 residues. Germline V lookup: CDR1 SEHNR, CDR2 FQNEAQ (reference sequence). The CDR3 loop is CASSVGLGADTQYF. CDR3 in DNA: TGTGCCAGCAGCGTTGGACTAGGAGCAGATACGCAGTATTTT.

The V gene is TRBV7-2, the J gene TRBJ1-4; D ambiguous. Germline loops: CDR1 SGHTA, CDR2 FQGNSA. The V gene lost 0 bases and the J gene lost 4 bases, with 9 bases spanning the gap. The CDR3 sequence is 15 residues long. The CDR3 DNA sequence: TGTGCCAGCAGCTTAGCGAGCGGGGATAATGAAAAACTGTTTTTT. As protein: CASSLASGDNEKLFF.